This T cell receptor (beta chain) was found in a study of cytomegalovirus exposure and HLA in healthy donors. Notes on the study in general: Most TCR sequences showed up rarely, but some public TCRs showed up in many donors.

On this clone: The antigen remains unidentified.

The study ran its PCR with 60 Vbeta and 13 Jbeta primers. Clones were sequenced by immunoSEQ multiplex PCR, and TCRdb holds only the in-frame ones, with some missing. The table includes 150,000 to 200,000 clones, about 75% detected once. The receptor was isolated from a woman in her forties or fifties in good health and CMV-seropositive. The sample taken for sequencing was PBMCs.

The CDR3 protein is CASSYPDRPYEQYF. CDR3 DNA sequence: TGTGCCAGCAGTTACCCCGACAGACCTTACGAGCAGTACTTC. The V call is TRBV6-5, the J call TRBJ2-7, with D tentatively TRBD1 (5 bases). The V end lost 2 bases, the J end lost 4 bases, and 12 bases lay between the germline ends. Per germline, CDR1 MNHEY and CDR2 SVGAGI. The CDR3 totals 14 residues.